Listed below are T cell receptor beta chains from one sample, sequenced in a study of identical twins. One entry per CDR3 protein, called by TCRdb with MiXCR from the 5' RACE reads. The sample has a few hundred thousand distinct CDR3 sequences, over 5.5% seen once. The sample was also linked to a second study, of T cells expressing NK-cell markers.

Sequenced input: CD8+ T cells sorted from blood. Receptor source: a woman aged 18-35 years in good health. Both conserved end residues are trimmed from each CDR3. Fields, in order: J gene, D gene, V gene, clone size, CDR3 protein. D genes are given only for firm matches. Not every row has a clone size; where given, it reads once, few, many or a size class.

j_call: TRBJ2-7
d_call: .
v_call: TRBV2
clone_size: few
cdr3_aa: ASSERSFHEQY

j_call: TRBJ1-1
d_call: TRBD1
v_call: TRBV12-3/TRBV12-4
clone_size: many
cdr3_aa: ASSLGTGTLNTEAF

j_call: TRBJ2-5
d_call: .
v_call: TRBV20-1
clone_size: many
cdr3_aa: SALQETQY

j_call: TRBJ2-7
d_call: TRBD2
v_call: TRBV5-5
clone_size: .
cdr3_aa: ASSSDRLAGTHEQY

j_call: TRBJ2-2
d_call: .
v_call: TRBV12-3/TRBV12-4
clone_size: few
cdr3_aa: ASSFGGPYTGELF

j_call: TRBJ2-1
d_call: .
v_call: TRBV2
clone_size: .
cdr3_aa: ASSLRSAANEQF

j_call: TRBJ1-2
d_call: .
v_call: TRBV12-3/TRBV12-4
clone_size: many
cdr3_aa: ASSWGPRGIVGYT

j_call: TRBJ2-3
d_call: .
v_call: TRBV25-1
clone_size: .
cdr3_aa: ASSWGPSRVRSDPTDTQY

j_call: TRBJ1-1
d_call: .
v_call: TRBV4-1
clone_size: .
cdr3_aa: ASSQDSGVGTEAF

j_call: TRBJ2-3
d_call: .
v_call: TRBV24-1
clone_size: large
cdr3_aa: ATSDLAGDTQY

j_call: TRBJ2-5
d_call: .
v_call: TRBV12-3/TRBV12-4
clone_size: many
cdr3_aa: ASRGETQY

j_call: TRBJ2-1
d_call: TRBD2
v_call: TRBV7-9
clone_size: .
cdr3_aa: ASSTSIAGGYNEQF

j_call: TRBJ2-4
d_call: .
v_call: TRBV12-3/TRBV12-4
clone_size: many
cdr3_aa: ASSLQGNGSPQY

j_call: TRBJ2-7
d_call: TRBD2
v_call: TRBV7-2
clone_size: many
cdr3_aa: ASSRSGIRPYEQY

j_call: TRBJ2-1
d_call: TRBD1
v_call: TRBV6-1
clone_size: .
cdr3_aa: ASSGQASGNEQF

j_call: TRBJ1-1
d_call: TRBD1
v_call: TRBV3-1
clone_size: few
cdr3_aa: ASSAPDRATTEAF

j_call: TRBJ2-3
d_call: TRBD2
v_call: TRBV3-1
clone_size: .
cdr3_aa: ASSQEMGLAVTDTQY

j_call: TRBJ2-1
d_call: TRBD2
v_call: TRBV3-1
clone_size: .
cdr3_aa: ASTQAAGLSAYNEQF